This TCR beta chain was retrieved from a study of Ad26.COV2.S vaccination and SARS-CoV-2 variants. Using immunoSEQ multiplex PCR, the repertoire was profiled, and TCRdb retains in-frame clones only, with some absent. The sample lists approximately 460,000 clones; roughly nine tenths were seen once. Treatment denoted: about 20 received Ad26.COV2.S at low or high dose, single or two shots; 5 received placebo; per-sample allocation not given. Day 63 after the first injection of vaccine or placebo was the sampling time. The V end was cut by 1 base, the J end by 4 bases, with 10 bases between. Germline V gives CDR1 SGHNT, CDR2 YENEEA. The CDR3 consists of 15 residues.

The genes are TRBV11-3 and TRBJ2-2; a weak D match, TRBD1 (5 bases). Specimen: peripheral blood, collected in a trial of Ad26.COV2.S vaccine versus placebo. The receptor was isolated from a person between 18 and 65 years old who received the Ad26.COV2.S COVID-19 vaccine or a placebo. CDR3 bases: TGTGCCAGCAGCTTAGCCAGGGTGGGCACCGGGGAGCTGTTTTTT. Amino acids: CASSLARVGTGELFF.